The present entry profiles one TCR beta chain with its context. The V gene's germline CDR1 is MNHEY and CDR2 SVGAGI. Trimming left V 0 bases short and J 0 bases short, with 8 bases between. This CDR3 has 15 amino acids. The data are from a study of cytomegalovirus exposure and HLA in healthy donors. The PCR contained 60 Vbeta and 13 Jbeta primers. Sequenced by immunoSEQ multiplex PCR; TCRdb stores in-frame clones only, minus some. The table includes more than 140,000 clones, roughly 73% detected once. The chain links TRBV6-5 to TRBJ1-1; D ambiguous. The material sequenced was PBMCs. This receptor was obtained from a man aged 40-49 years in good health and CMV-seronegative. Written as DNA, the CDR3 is TGTGCCAGCAGTTACTCTGGAGTCATGAACACTGAAGCTTTCTTT. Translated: CASSYSGVMNTEAFF.